Shown below are 9 T cell receptor beta chains from a single sample sequenced in a study of CD4 T cells in relation to SARS-CoV-2 and coronaviruses. For these TCRs, the target antigens are not known. Assay used: immunoSEQ multiplex PCR; TCRdb lists only in-frame clones, some missing. The table lists approximately 26,000 clones, approximately 73% of them singletons. Before the COVID-19 pandemic, during about 2011-2018, CD4+ T cells were taken from unexposed donors. The cells were cultured for about ten days before CD4+ T cells were isolated. The sequencing sample was made of CD4+ T cells from PBMCs, cultured in vitro. Receptor source: a human donor in good health.

This chain connects TRBV7-2 to TRBJ1-5; D is uncertain. Germline V gene lookup returns CDR1 SGHTA and CDR2 FQGNSA. Trimming removed 5 bases from V and 0 bases from J, with 8 bases in between. This CDR3 is 14 amino acids long. The CDR3 reads CASSPINSNQPQHF. The CDR3 DNA reads as TGTGCCAGCAGCCCTATCAATAGCAATCAGCCCCAGCATTTT.

This clone was picked up a small number of times. This chain links TRBV7-2 with TRBJ2-1; 7 positions match TRBD2. The germline V gene encodes CDR1 SGHTA and CDR2 FQGNSA. The CDR3 has 14 amino acids. J lost 7 bases, V lost 5 bases, and 8 bases had no gene match. The CDR3 sequence: CASSPGLSRNEQFF. The CDR3 bases are TGTGCCAGCAGCCCGGGACTATCAAGGAATGAGCAGTTCTTC.

This clone occurred a few times. The chain joins TRBV10-3 to TRBJ1-2, with 9 bases lining up with TRBD1. Trimming took 4 bases from V and 8 from J; bases not matched to a gene: 5. The CDR3 is made up of 13 amino acids. Germline CDR1 and CDR2: ENHRY and SYGVKD. The CDR3 DNA reads TGTGCCATCAGTGGGGGACAGGGCGGAGGCTACACCTTC. Protein: CAISGGQGGGYTF.

The chain combines TRBV14 with TRBJ1-2; D remains unclear. This CDR3 has 15 residues. Germline-derived CDR1 and CDR2 are SGHDN and FVKESK. The V end lost 0 bases, the J end lost 8 bases, and 16 bases lay between the germline ends. The CDR3 protein is CASSQDRENLLGYTF. Written as DNA, the CDR3 is TGTGCCAGCAGCCAAGACCGGGAAAACCTCCTGGGCTACACCTTC.

The chain carries TRBV3-1 (or the pseudogene TRBV3-2) and TRBJ2-3; 9 positions match TRBD1. V was clipped by 4 bases and J by 7 bases; unmatched bases: 6. This CDR3 comprises 14 residues. The germline CDR1 and CDR2 sequences are LGHDT and YNNKEL (reference sequence). The CDR3 DNA follows: TGTGCCAGCAGCCCAGGGACAGGGCGGAATACGCAGTATTTT. This sequence encodes CASSPGTGRNTQYF.

The count of this clone is one. This chain connects TRBV6-1 to TRBJ2-7; a weak D match, TRBD2 (5 bases). The CDR3 is 14 amino acids. Germline CDR1 reads MNHNS; CDR2 reads SASEGT. Trimming stripped 2 bases from V and 2 bases from J, with 10 bases between. The CDR3 region is CASSELSGPYEQYF. The DNA for the CDR3 is TGTGCCAGCAGTGAACTAAGCGGTCCCTACGAGCAGTACTTC.

The rearrangement links TRBV4-1 to TRBJ2-1; TRBD2 matches at 9 bases. J lost 4 bases, V lost 3 bases, and 7 bases had no gene match. The CDR3 runs 16 residues. Germline lookup yields CDR1 MGHRA and CDR2 YSYEKL. The CDR3 coding sequence is TGCGCCAGCAGCCAGGGGATAGCGGGAGCTTACAATGAGCAGTTCTTC. Amino acids: CASSQGIAGAYNEQFF.

V usage is TRBV11-3 and J usage is TRBJ2-1; TRBD2 is a possible D gene (6 bases). The CDR3 is 12 residues long. The V end was cut by 8 bases, the J end by 9 bases, with 14 bases between. From germline, CDR1 is SGHNT and CDR2 YENEEA. The CDR3 reads CASGSGPFEQFF. For the CDR3, the DNA is TGTGCCAGCGGGAGCGGGCCCTTTGAGCAGTTCTTC.

The rearrangement uses TRBV30 and TRBJ2-3; 13 bases are shared with TRBD2. The CDR3 runs to 14 residues. Trimming cost V 8 bases and J 9 bases; bases outside gene matches: 11. Per the germline V gene, CDR1 is GTSNPN and CDR2 is SVGIG (reference sequence). CDR3 DNA sequence: TGTGCCGGAGAGCCGGGACTAGCGGGACAAACGCAGTATTTT. Translation: CAGEPGLAGQTQYF.